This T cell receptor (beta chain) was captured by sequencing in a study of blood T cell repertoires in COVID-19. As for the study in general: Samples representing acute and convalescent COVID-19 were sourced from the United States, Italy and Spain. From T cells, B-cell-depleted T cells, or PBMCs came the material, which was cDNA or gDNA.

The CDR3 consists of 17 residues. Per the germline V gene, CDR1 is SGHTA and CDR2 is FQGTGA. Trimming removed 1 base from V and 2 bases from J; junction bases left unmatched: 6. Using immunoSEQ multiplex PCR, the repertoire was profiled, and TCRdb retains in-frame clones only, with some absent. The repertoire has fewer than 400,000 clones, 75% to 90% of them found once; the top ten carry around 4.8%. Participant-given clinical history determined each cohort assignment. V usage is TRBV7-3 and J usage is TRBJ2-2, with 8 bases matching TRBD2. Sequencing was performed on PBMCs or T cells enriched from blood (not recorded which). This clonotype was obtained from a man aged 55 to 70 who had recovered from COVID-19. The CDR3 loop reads CASSLNGLAGNTGELFF. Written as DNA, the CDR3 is TGTGCCAGCAGCTTAAACGGACTAGCTGGCAACACCGGGGAGCTGTTTTTT.